The 27 T cell receptor beta chains reported below all come from one sample, sequenced in a study of OX40 agonist ivuxolimab in advanced cancers. Clones were read by immunoSEQ multiplex PCR, and TCRdb kept only the in-frame ones, dropping some. The table records more than 35,000 clones, nearly 80% of them present only once. The material was CD4+ or CD8+ T cells sorted from blood, obtained in a trial of the OX40 agonist ivuxolimab. The receptors come from an adult with an advanced solid tumor such as melanoma, head and neck, liver or kidney cancer.

V is TRBV28 and J is TRBJ2-3; 7 positions match TRBD1. V dropped 1 base and J dropped 5; count of bases not matched to a gene: 3. Per the germline V gene, CDR1 is MDHEN and CDR2 is SYDVKM. The CDR3 runs to 14 residues. DNA for the CDR3: TGTGCCAGCAGTTTATACAGGGGCAGAGATACGCAGTATTTT. Translating gives CASSLYRGRDTQYF.

This clone is termed medium-sized. This chain connects TRBV10-2 to TRBJ2-5; possibly TRBD2 for D (6 bases). From germline, CDR1 is WSHSY and CDR2 SAAADI. The CDR3 spans 14 residues. Trimming left V 3 bases short and J 7 bases short, with 15 bases between. The CDR3 nucleotides read TGCGCCAGCAGTGATAATATGCTGGGGGGGACCCAGTACTTC. As protein: CASSDNMLGGTQYF.

The V and J genes are TRBV19 and TRBJ2-7, with a weak D call TRBD1 (6 bases). This CDR3 has 13 residues. The V and J ends lost 5 bases and 7 bases respectively, with 15 bases between them. Germline V gene sequence: CDR1 LNHDA, CDR2 SQIVND (reference sequence). This chain's CDR3 is CASSPGTWLEQYF. CDR3 nucleotide sequence: TGTGCCAGTAGTCCGGGGACATGGTTGGAGCAGTACTTC.

The rearrangement links TRBV10-3 to TRBJ1-2; D gene ambiguous. The CDR3 has 14 residues. Trimming removed 10 bases at V and 8 bases at J, with 23 bases between. In germline, CDR1 is ENHRY, CDR2 SYGVKD. CDR3 coding DNA: TGTGCCACTCAGAAGGACCCTTCTCGCGGAGGCTACACCTTC. Its protein is CATQKDPSRGGYTF.

The chain is built from TRBV28 and TRBJ2-7; D gene uncertain. Trimming removed 2 bases from V and 3 bases from J, with 5 bases in between. Per the germline V gene, CDR1 is MDHEN and CDR2 is SYDVKM. The CDR3 extends over 12 amino acids. DNA for the CDR3: TGTGCCAGCAGTTTACCGGTCTACGAGCAGTACTTC. It encodes CASSLPVYEQYF.

V is TRBV19 and J is TRBJ1-4, with D possibly matching TRBD1 (5 bases). Germline V lookup: CDR1 LNHDA, CDR2 SQIVND (reference sequence). V was clipped by 9 bases and J by 8 bases, with 16 bases between them. The CDR3 has 13 amino acids. The CDR3 sequence is CASATQKGEKLFF. CDR3 DNA sequence: TGTGCCAGCGCGACCCAAAAGGGGGAAAAACTGTTTTTT.

The chain uses TRBV4-1 and TRBJ1-4; D not resolved. Germline V gene data show CDR1 as MGHRA and CDR2 as YSYEKL. This CDR3 spans 15 amino acids. Trimming left V 4 bases short and J 8 bases short, with 17 bases between. CDR3 protein: CASSPGLPLKEKLFF. The CDR3 DNA reads TGCGCCAGCAGCCCCGGACTTCCCCTCAAGGAAAAACTGTTTTTT.

Details on this clone: Other DNA sequences of this sample code for an identical CDR3. The chain uses TRBV29-1 and TRBJ1-1; no firm D call. V was trimmed by 4 bases and J by 11 bases, leaving 14 bases between them. The CDR3 is 11 residues long. Germline V gene lookup returns CDR1 SQVTM and CDR2 ANQGSEA. The CDR3 here is CSVVGPPGAFF. CDR3 DNA sequence: TGCAGCGTTGTAGGGCCCCCGGGGGCTTTCTTT.

V and J are TRBV4-1 and TRBJ2-7, with 11 positions matching TRBD1. V was pared by 1 base and J by 4 bases, with 3 bases of the junction left unmatched. In germline, CDR1 is MGHRA, CDR2 YSYEKL. There are 15 residues in the CDR3. CDR3 nucleotides: TGCGCCAGCAGCCAAGGGACAGGGGGCCTATACGAGCAGTACTTC. Its protein is CASSQGTGGLYEQYF.

This chain's CDR3 is CASLRWTKNSPLHF. In DNA form, the CDR3 reads TGTGCCAGCTTAAGGTGGACAAAGAATTCACCCCTCCACTTT. The chain combines TRBV2 with TRBJ1-6; tentatively, D is TRBD1 (5 bases). The CDR3 loop spans 14 amino acids. CDR1 SNHLY and CDR2 FYNNEI come from the germline V gene. Trimming pared 8 bases from V and 7 bases from J, leaving 15 bases between.

The V and J genes are TRBV5-3 and TRBJ2-1, with 10 bases identical to TRBD2. TRBV5-3 belongs to the ORF category, with a function that is uncertain. The CDR3 totals 15 residues. Trimming took 1 base from V and 7 from J; bases not matched to a gene: 5. The CDR3 sequence is CARSLFSGRLNEQFF. The CDR3 DNA follows: TGTGCCAGAAGCTTGTTTAGCGGGAGGTTAAATGAGCAGTTCTTC.

The DNA of the CDR3 is TGTGCCAGCAGCTTTTCTAGCGCTAGAGCCTACGAGCAGTACTTC. It translates to CASSFSSARAYEQYF. V usage is TRBV11-2 and J usage is TRBJ2-7; perhaps TRBD2 as D (6 bases). The CDR3 sequence is 15 residues long. The germline V gene encodes CDR1 SGHAT and CDR2 FQNNGV. Trimming removed 3 bases at V and 2 bases at J, with 14 bases between.

V and J are TRBV28 and TRBJ2-5, with D perhaps assigned TRBD1 or TRBD2 (6 bases each). CDR1 is MDHEN, CDR2 SYDVKM, per germline. V was clipped by 2 bases and J by 2 bases, with 12 bases between them. The CDR3 is 15 amino acids. CDR3 coding DNA: TGTGCCAGCAGTTTACCCCGGGGGCCACAAGAGACCCAGTACTTC. Amino acids: CASSLPRGPQETQYF.

Only a few counts were recorded for this clone. The V gene is TRBV7-9, the J gene TRBJ1-2; D uncertain. V lost 7 bases and J lost 6, with 18 bases in between. Per germline, CDR1 SEHNR and CDR2 FQNEAQ (reference sequence). There are 14 residues in the CDR3. The CDR3 sequence: CASTHDWGTDGYTF. The CDR3 region has the DNA TGTGCCAGCACCCACGATTGGGGTACGGATGGCTACACCTTC.

The chain carries TRBV28 and TRBJ2-7; D is possibly TRBD1 or TRBD2 (5 bases each). Between the trimmed V and J ends, which lost 5 bases and 0 bases, there was a span of 14 bases. The CDR3 is 15 residues long. Germline CDR1 reads MDHEN; CDR2 reads SYDVKM. The CDR3 loop is CASSPRDGPSYEQYF. The CDR3 coding sequence is TGTGCCAGCAGTCCCCGGGACGGTCCCTCCTACGAGCAGTACTTC. The full variable domain, its missing parts supplied by reference TRBV28 and TRBJ2-7, is DVKVTQSSRYLVKRTGEKVFLECVQDMDHENMFWYRQDPGLGLRLIYFSYDVKMKEKGDIPEGYSVSREKKERFSLILESASTNQTSMYLCASSPRDGPSYEQYFGPGTRLTVT.

V is TRBV7-2 and J is TRBJ1-2, with 9 bases matching TRBD1. After removal of 3 bases from V and 8 bases from J, the junction contained 7 bases not matched to a gene. The CDR3 spans 14 residues. Germline values: CDR1 SGHTA, CDR2 FQGNSA. The CDR3 DNA reads as TGTGCCAGCAGCTTGGGACAGGGCGAGGAGGGCTACACCTTC. Amino acid sequence: CASSLGQGEEGYTF.

Here the CDR3 reads CASSLASVSPGLAGGLADTQYF. CDR3 nucleotides: TGTGCCAGCAGCTTAGCTAGCGTGTCCCCGGGACTAGCGGGGGGTTTAGCAGATACGCAGTATTTT. The V gene is TRBV7-6, the J gene TRBJ2-3, with TRBD2 matching 15 bases. This CDR3 is 22 amino acids long. CDR1 and CDR2 from the germline V gene are SGHVS and FNYEAQ. Losses at the gene ends were 0 bases for V and 4 bases for J; bases not matched to a gene: 17.

The CDR3 DNA reads TGTGCCAGCCGGGACAGGGTCACTGAAGCTTTCTTT. Its protein product is CASRDRVTEAFF. The J gene is TRBJ1-1, the V gene TRBV6-5, with TRBD1 matching 9 bases. The CDR3 extends over 12 amino acids. The junction had 2 bases not matched to a gene; V was cut back by 8 bases and J by 4 bases. CDR1 is MNHEY, CDR2 SVGAGI, per germline.

The rearrangement links TRBV11-2 to TRBJ2-7; no reliable D call. The CDR3 is 13 residues long. V was shortened by 2 bases and J by 3 bases, with 8 bases between the two germline ends. Germline V gene data show CDR1 as SGHAT and CDR2 as FQNNGV. The CDR3 loop reads CASSLRPSYEQYF. The DNA of the CDR3 is TGTGCCAGCAGCTTACGACCGAGCTACGAGCAGTACTTC.

The chain has TRBV7-9 and TRBJ2-1, with 7 bases identical to TRBD1. Germline V gene data show CDR1 as SEHNR and CDR2 as FQNEAQ (reference sequence). The CDR3 loop spans 15 amino acids. The ends lost 6 bases at V and 4 bases at J; junction bases unmatched: 9. In DNA form, the CDR3 reads TGTGCCAGCAGTTTCCGGACAGGCCGATACAATGAGCAGTTCTTC. Amino acid sequence: CASSFRTGRYNEQFF.

This rearrangement joins TRBV7-3 to TRBJ2-1; 7 nucleotides match TRBD2. The germline V gene has CDR1 SGHTA and CDR2 FQGTGA. The trim removed 4 bases at V and 7 bases at J, leaving 4 bases unmatched. This CDR3 has 13 residues. As DNA, the CDR3 is TGTGCCAGCAGCTCTGGGGGACTAAATGAGCAGTTCTTC. Its protein is CASSSGGLNEQFF. The full variable domain, with the rest looked up from reference TRBV7-3 and TRBJ2-1, is GAGVSQTPSNKVTEKGKYVELRCDPISGHTALYWYRQSLGQGPEFLIYFQGTGAADDSGLPNDRFFAVRPEGSVSTLKIQRTERGDSAVYLCASSSGGLNEQFFGPGTRLTVL.

The chain uses TRBV6-1 and TRBJ2-2; maybe TRBD2 (6 bases). V lost 11 bases and J lost 6, with 19 bases in between. Germline assignment: CDR1 MNHNS and CDR2 SASEGT. The CDR3 totals 14 residues. CDR3: CAAGGLRGAGELFF. The CDR3 DNA reads TGTGCCGCCGGGGGTCTAAGGGGCGCCGGGGAGCTGTTTTTT.

A word on this clone: A much larger clone lies one base from this, so it may be a read error. Other nucleotide sequences in the sample specify the same CDR3. The V and J genes are TRBV5-5 and TRBJ2-5, with no clear D. This CDR3 region has 14 residues. Germline V gives CDR1 SGHKS, CDR2 YYEKEE (reference sequence). This chain's CDR3 is CASSLGLIEETQYF. DNA of the CDR3: TGCGCCAGCAGCTTAGGGTTGATCGAAGAGACCCAGTACTTC.

This clone showed up just a few times. This chain joins TRBV4-1 and TRBJ2-5; 7 bases line up with TRBD1. V shed 6 bases and J 2 bases; nucleotides not matched to a gene: 12. The V gene's germline CDR1 is MGHRA and CDR2 YSYEKL. The CDR3 length is 16 residues. This CDR3 reads CASRVGPGQLQETQYF. The CDR3 coding sequence is TGCGCCAGCAGGGTTGGACCGGGACAGCTTCAAGAGACCCAGTACTTC.

The rearrangement links TRBV6-1 to TRBJ2-3, with 7 bases that match TRBD2. Germline V gene lookup returns CDR1 MNHNS and CDR2 SASEGT. V lost 3 bases, J lost 9 bases, and 6 bases stayed unmatched. The CDR3 extends over 13 amino acids. The CDR3 loop reads CASSEGGDRTQYF. The CDR3 nucleotides are TGTGCCAGCAGTGAGGGGGGGGACCGGACGCAGTATTTT.

This rearrangement joins TRBV5-5 to TRBJ2-1, with D perhaps TRBD1 (5 bases). The length of the CDR3 is 13 residues. V was clipped by 0 bases and J by 9 bases, with 10 bases between them. The germline V gene encodes CDR1 SGHKS and CDR2 YYEKEE (reference sequence). The CDR3 DNA sequence: TGTGCCAGCAGCTTGGAGTGGGGCAGTGAGCAGTTCTTC. Protein: CASSLEWGSEQFF.

The gene calls are TRBV27 and TRBJ2-1; TRBD2 might be the D (6 bases). Trimming shortened V by 7 bases and J by 10 bases, and 23 bases separated the two germline ends. Germline values: CDR1 MNHEY, CDR2 SMNVEV (reference sequence). This CDR3 region has 15 residues. CDR3 sequence reads: CASTNLGGAPGEQFF. In DNA, the CDR3 is TGTGCCAGCACCAACCTGGGGGGTGCACCGGGAGAGCAGTTCTTC.